Shown below are 18 T cell receptor beta chains from a single sample sequenced in a study of brain T cells in children with intractable seizures. Specified time point: blood from clinic visit 5 months post-surgery; TSC patient then seizure free. TCRdb's copy holds only in-frame clones and misses some; the assay was immunoSEQ multiplex PCR. There are about 350,000 clones in the sample; approximately 93% occur only once, and under 7% lies in the top ten. The sample here was peripheral blood, taken about 5 months after surgery. All receptors derive from a boy younger than two with tuberous sclerosis and intractable seizures.

The chain uses TRBV24-1 and TRBJ2-2, with 11 bases aligning to TRBD2. V was pared by 3 bases and J by 1 base, with 3 bases of the junction left unmatched. Germline-derived CDR1 and CDR2 are KGHDR and SFDVKD. The CDR3 has 17 amino acids. The CDR3 sequence: CATSDPTSGGNTGELFF. The CDR3, as DNA: TGTGCCACCAGTGATCCTACTAGCGGGGGGAACACCGGGGAGCTGTTTTTT.

The chain recombines TRBV19 with TRBJ2-5, with 8 nucleotides matching TRBD2. This CDR3 is 14 amino acids long. Germline V gene lookup returns CDR1 LNHDA and CDR2 SQIVND (reference sequence). J was trimmed by 5 bases and V by 5 bases; bases with no gene match: 7. The CDR3 coding sequence is TGTGCCAGTAGTCGGCCGGGGGGGTGGGAGACCCAGTACTTC. This translates into CASSRPGGWETQYF.

The chain combines TRBV3-1 (or the pseudogene TRBV3-2) with TRBJ1-1, with unresolved D. The germline V gene has CDR1 LGHDT and CDR2 YNNKEL (reference sequence). The CDR3 is 13 residues long. V was trimmed by 6 bases and J by 1 base, leaving 9 bases between them. This CDR3 is CASSYARNTEAFF. The CDR3 region has the DNA TGTGCCAGCAGTTATGCTCGGAACACTGAAGCTTTCTTT.

The chain recombines TRBV7-9 with TRBJ1-2; tentative D call: TRBD1 (5 bases). V was trimmed by 5 bases and J by 0 bases, leaving 16 bases between them. This CDR3 has 16 amino acids. Germline values: CDR1 SEHNR, CDR2 FQNEAQ (reference sequence). The CDR3 reads CASSLRVSTANYGYTF. CDR3 bases: TGTGCCAGCAGCCTCAGGGTCTCGACCGCTAACTATGGCTACACCTTC.

This chain's CDR3 is CASRYRGRNTEAFF. The CDR3 nucleotides read TGCGCCAGCAGATACAGGGGGAGGAACACTGAAGCTTTCTTT. The chain combines TRBV10-2 with TRBJ1-1, with 8 positions matching TRBD1. The junction had 4 bases not matched to a gene; V was cut back by 6 bases and J by 1 base. This CDR3 has 14 amino acids. Germline CDR1 is WSHSY and CDR2 is SAAADI.

This clone was detected only once. The V and J genes are TRBV30 and TRBJ1-1; D is perhaps TRBD1 (5 bases). Trimming took off 0 bases at V and 6 bases at J, with 11 bases between the two ends. Germline V gives CDR1 GTSNPN, CDR2 SVGIG (reference sequence). This CDR3 is 13 amino acids long. The CDR3 nucleotides are TGTGCCTGGAGTGTAATGGGGCGATCTGAAGCTTTCTTT. Translated, it gives CAWSVMGRSEAFF.

This clone appeared a single time. The rearrangement uses TRBV12-5 and TRBJ1-5, with TRBD1 matching 7 bases. The germline gives CDR1 LGHNT, CDR2 FRNRAP. The V segment lost 4 bases and the J segment 7 bases; nucleotides outside the gene matches: 4. The CDR3 has 13 amino acids. CDR3 DNA: TGTGCTAGTGGTTGGGACAGTGGCCAGCCCCAGCATTTT. This codes for CASGWDSGQPQHF.

The count of this clone is one. The V call is TRBV28, the J call TRBJ1-2; 7 nucleotides align to TRBD1. CDR1 MDHEN and CDR2 SYDVKM come from the germline V gene. The ends lost 0 bases at V and 6 bases at J; junction bases unmatched: 1. This CDR3 is built from 13 residues. Here the CDR3 reads CASSLWGTDGYTF. Here the CDR3 DNA reads TGTGCCAGCAGTTTATGGGGGACAGATGGCTACACCTTC.

V usage is TRBV25-1 and J usage is TRBJ1-1; the D gene is possibly TRBD1 (6 bases). With 4 bases removed from V and 1 base from J, the gap between germline ends came to 7 bases. The CDR3 is made up of 13 amino acids. The germline gives CDR1 MGHDK, CDR2 SYGVNS. The CDR3, as DNA: TGTGCCAGCAGTGGCAGGGGGAACACTGAAGCTTTCTTT. It is translated as CASSGRGNTEAFF.

This clone was seen only once. This rearrangement joins TRBV6-2 or TRBV6-3 to TRBJ2-1; D may be TRBD2 (5 bases). V lost 2 bases, J lost 0 bases, and 11 bases lay in between. Germline loops: CDR1 MNHEY, CDR2 SVGEGT. This CDR3 has 16 residues. CDR3 region: CASSYPEGSSYNEQFF. The CDR3 coding sequence is TGTGCCAGCAGTTACCCGGAAGGGAGCTCCTACAATGAGCAGTTCTTC.

The chain has TRBV9 and TRBJ2-5; 11 positions agree with TRBD1. The CDR3 length is 15 residues. V trimming: 0 bases; J trimming: 4 bases; junction bases outside the gene matches: 2. CDR1 and CDR2 (germline): SGDLS, YYNGEE. This CDR3 reads CASSVEGTGGETQYF. For the CDR3, the DNA is TGTGCCAGCAGCGTAGAAGGGACAGGGGGAGAGACCCAGTACTTC.

This clone was seen a few times. The chain recombines TRBV29-1 with TRBJ1-2; D gene uncertain. CDR1 SQVTM and CDR2 ANQGSEA come from the germline V gene. With 0 bases removed from V and 0 bases from J, the gap between germline ends came to 5 bases. The CDR3 is 13 amino acids. CDR3: CSVEEGSNYGYTF. The CDR3 DNA reads as TGCAGCGTTGAAGAGGGATCTAACTATGGCTACACCTTC. Filled out from reference TRBV29-1 and TRBJ1-2, the complete variable domain reads SAVISQKPSRDICQRGTSLTIQCQVDSQVTMMFWYRQQPGQSLTLIATANQGSEATYESGFVIDKFPISRPNLTFSTLTVSNMSPEDSSIYLCSVEEGSNYGYTFGSGTRLTVV.

This rearrangement joins TRBV10-2 to TRBJ2-2; 11 nucleotides line up with TRBD1. The CDR3 sequence is 16 residues long. The junction had 2 bases not matched to a gene; V was cut back by 0 bases and J by 5 bases. Germline CDR1 reads WSHSY; CDR2 reads SAAADI. CDR3 loop: CASSESGTGGTGELFF. DNA of the CDR3: TGCGCCAGCAGTGAGTCCGGGACAGGGGGGACCGGGGAGCTGTTTTTT.

The chain combines TRBV7-9 with TRBJ1-2; D remains ambiguous. V dropped 0 bases and J dropped 2 bases, with 13 bases sitting between them. The CDR3 covers 16 residues. Per germline, CDR1 SEHNR and CDR2 FQNEAQ (reference sequence). The CDR3 DNA is TGTGCCAGCAGCTTAGCGGTCCCCATTCCGAACTATGGCTACACCTTC. Translation: CASSLAVPIPNYGYTF. Full variable domain (rest looked up from reference TRBV7-9 and TRBJ1-2): DTGVSQNPRHKITKRGQNVTFRCDPISEHNRLYWYRQTLGQGPEFLTYFQNEAQLEKSRLLSDRFSAERPKGSFSTLEIQRTEQGDSAMYLCASSLAVPIPNYGYTFGSGTRLTVV.

This clone was observed a few times. The rearrangement uses TRBV18 and TRBJ1-5, with a tentative D call TRBD1 (5 bases). Germline assignment: CDR1 KGHSH and CDR2 LQKENI. The V and J ends lost 1 base and 5 bases respectively, with 9 bases between them. The CDR3 is 14 amino acids. CDR3 region: CASSPLGRDQPQHF. The CDR3 DNA reads as TGTGCCAGCTCACCACTCGGCAGGGATCAGCCCCAGCATTTT.

The chain joins TRBV4-1 to TRBJ1-4; unclear D gene. Per germline, CDR1 MGHRA and CDR2 YSYEKL. The V end was cut by 1 base, the J end by 8 bases, with 8 bases between. CDR3 length: 13 amino acids. Written as DNA, the CDR3 is TGCGCCAGCAGCCAAGGCTTTGAAGAAAAACTGTTTTTT. It is translated as CASSQGFEEKLFF.

This chain uses TRBV10-3 with TRBJ2-7; TRBD1 agrees at 7 bases. V lost 8 bases and J lost 5; bases outside the gene matches: 6. The CDR3 extends over 12 amino acids. Germline CDR1 and CDR2: ENHRY and SYGVKD. The chain's CDR3 is CAISTGSDEQYF. The CDR3 coding sequence is TGTGCCATCTCGACAGGGAGTGACGAGCAGTACTTC.

The V gene is TRBV15, the J gene TRBJ1-2, with D unclear. Germline assignment: CDR1 LNHNV and CDR2 YYDKDF (reference sequence). The CDR3 has 14 amino acids. V gave up 5 bases and J gave up 4 bases, with 14 bases separating them. The CDR3 DNA reads as TGTGCCACCAGCTCCGGACCCACCGTCTATGGCTACACCTTC. As protein: CATSSGPTVYGYTF.